This entry lists 26 T cell receptor beta chains sequenced from one sample in a study of shared clonotypes between healthy human individuals. Produced via immunoSEQ multiplex PCR; TCRdb's table is partial and in-frame only. The data hold roughly 1 million clones, with 75% to 85% observed a single time. The specimen was memory CD4+ T cells from PBMCs. Specified subset: CD45RA-negative fraction. Source of these receptors: a young man in good health. Some clones in this sample may be carry-over from other donors' samples.

This chain links TRBV30 with TRBJ2-7; D may be TRBD1 (5 bases). With 2 bases removed from V and 0 bases from J, the gap between germline ends came to 11 bases. The CDR3 contains 14 residues. CDR1 and CDR2 (germline): GTSNPN, SVGIG (reference sequence). CDR3 nucleotide sequence: TGTGCCTGGAGTTTTCCGACAGTCTCCTACGAGCAGTACTTC. Amino acid sequence: CAWSFPTVSYEQYF.

The chain is built from TRBV2 and TRBJ1-2; no firm D call. The germline V and J ends were trimmed by 2 bases and 4 bases, with 8 bases remaining between them. The CDR3 length is 13 residues. Germline CDR1 and CDR2: SNHLY and FYNNEI. CDR3 amino acids: CASSEFTSYGYTF. CDR3 sequence (DNA): TGTGCCAGCAGTGAATTCACGTCCTATGGCTACACCTTC.

This clone has a single count. The chain joins TRBV7-9 to TRBJ1-1; 9 nucleotides agree with TRBD1. Germline V gene lookup returns CDR1 SEHNR and CDR2 FQNEAQ (reference sequence). J gave up 3 bases and V 3 bases, and 14 bases lay outside the gene matches. The CDR3 covers 18 residues. This CDR3 is CASSFHRTGVFKDTEAFF. The CDR3 DNA is TGTGCCAGCAGCTTTCACCGGACAGGGGTTTTTAAGGACACTGAAGCTTTCTTT.

The CDR3 here is CASSPSLMGPQETQYF. CDR3 nucleotides: TGTGCCAGTAGTCCTTCCCTAATGGGTCCCCAAGAGACCCAGTACTTC. This chain joins TRBV19 and TRBJ2-5; no clear D gene. The germline V and J ends were trimmed by 5 bases and 1 base, with 17 bases remaining between them. The CDR3 spans 16 residues. Germline V gives CDR1 LNHDA, CDR2 SQIVND (reference sequence).

The chain carries TRBV6-1 and TRBJ1-2, with D unresolved. The CDR3 has 11 amino acids. Per the germline V gene, CDR1 is MNHNS and CDR2 is SASEGT. V dropped 2 bases and J dropped 6 bases, with 4 bases sitting between them. CDR3 DNA: TGTGCCAGCAGTGAATGGGATGGCTACACCTTC. Protein product: CASSEWDGYTF.

This chain's CDR3 is CASSELQTYYGYTF. For the CDR3, the DNA is TGTGCCAGCAGTGAATTGCAGACCTACTATGGCTACACCTTC. The rearrangement links TRBV6-1 to TRBJ1-2; no reliable D call. The CDR3 extends over 14 amino acids. From germline, CDR1 is MNHNS and CDR2 SASEGT. Trimming cost V 2 bases and J 3 bases, with 10 bases left between them.

The chain combines TRBV9 with TRBJ1-2, with D perhaps matching TRBD1 (5 bases). The CDR3 length is 15 residues. Trimming took off 3 bases at V and 8 bases at J, with 20 bases between the two ends. Looked up from germline, CDR1 is SGDLS and CDR2 is YYNGEE. The chain's CDR3 is CASSASPTGGGGYTF. Here the CDR3 DNA reads TGTGCCAGCAGCGCAAGCCCCACGGGGGGTGGAGGCTACACCTTC.

This rearrangement joins TRBV9 to TRBJ2-3; 9 nucleotides match TRBD2. The J segment lost 2 bases and the V segment lost 4 bases, leaving 8 bases of the junction unmatched. Germline assignment: CDR1 SGDLS and CDR2 YYNGEE. This CDR3 has 16 amino acids. The CDR3 nucleotides are TGTGCCAGCAGCCCACCAGGGACTAGCCTCACAGATACGCAGTATTTT. Translated, it gives CASSPPGTSLTDTQYF.

The chain joins TRBV6-6 to TRBJ1-1; possible D gene TRBD1, 5 bases. The CDR3 runs 15 residues. V lost 0 bases to trimming and J lost 4 bases, with 12 bases between them. Germline V CDR1 and CDR2: MNHNY, SVGAGI (reference sequence). The CDR3 sequence is CASSYSRAGPTEAFF. The CDR3 DNA reads as TGTGCCAGCAGTTACTCCAGGGCTGGGCCCACTGAAGCTTTCTTT.

The rearrangement uses TRBV18 and TRBJ1-1, with a possible D match to TRBD1 (5 bases). Germline V gives CDR1 KGHSH, CDR2 LQKENI. This CDR3 is built from 14 residues. V lost 3 bases to trimming and J lost 1 base, with 9 bases between them. The CDR3 DNA sequence: TGTGCCAGCTCACCGGGGGGAGCGAACACTGAAGCTTTCTTT. As protein: CASSPGGANTEAFF.

The chain couples TRBV9 to TRBJ2-1; 9 bases fit TRBD1. After removal of 4 bases from V and 4 bases from J, the junction contained 6 bases not matched to a gene. Germline V gene data show CDR1 as SGDLS and CDR2 as YYNGEE. The CDR3 has 15 residues. CDR3 region: CASSKRGTGYNEQFF. The CDR3 DNA reads as TGTGCCAGCAGCAAAAGGGGGACAGGGTACAATGAGCAGTTCTTC.

This rearrangement joins TRBV5-1 to TRBJ1-2; 8 bases fit TRBD1. Per the germline V gene, CDR1 is SGHRS and CDR2 is YFSETQ. The CDR3 is 14 residues long. The trim removed 4 bases at V and 2 bases at J, leaving 4 bases unmatched. The chain's CDR3 is CASSKDRVNYGYTF. For the CDR3, the DNA is TGCGCCAGCAGCAAGGACAGGGTAAACTATGGCTACACCTTC. The full variable domain, rest sourced from reference TRBV5-1 and TRBJ1-2, is KAGVTQTPRYLIKTRGQQVTLSCSPISGHRSVSWYQQTPGQGLQFLFEYFSETQRNKGNFPGRFSGRQFSNSRSEMNVSTLELGDSALYLCASSKDRVNYGYTFGSGTRLTVV.

This chain links TRBV6-5 with TRBJ1-2; tentative D call: TRBD1 (5 bases). The germline V gene has CDR1 MNHEY and CDR2 SVGAGI. This CDR3 is 14 amino acids long. Trimming removed 5 bases at V and 3 bases at J, with 13 bases between. The CDR3 loop is CASSPRGFDYGYTF. DNA of the CDR3: TGTGCCAGCAGTCCGCGGGGGTTCGACTATGGCTACACCTTC.

V and J are TRBV27 and TRBJ2-2; 15 bases match TRBD2. With 9 bases clipped from V and 7 bases from J, the junction kept 12 bases outside the gene matches. Germline assignment: CDR1 MNHEY and CDR2 SMNVEV (reference sequence). The CDR3 has 17 residues. CDR3 bases: TGTGCCAGAGGGGGGACTAGCGGGAGGATATGGGGCGGGGAGCTGTTTTTT. It specifies CARGGTSGRIWGGELFF.

The chain links TRBV10-3 to TRBJ1-5; tentative D call: TRBD1 (5 bases). This CDR3 is 13 amino acids long. Trimming removed 6 bases at V and 3 bases at J, with 9 bases between. Germline CDR1 and CDR2: ENHRY and SYGVKD. This CDR3 reads CAIRRQINQPQHF. CDR3 in DNA: TGTGCCATCAGAAGACAGATCAATCAGCCCCAGCATTTT.

This clone showed up just once. Other DNA sequences in the sample encode the same CDR3. This chain links TRBV5-1 with TRBJ2-3; a weak D match, TRBD1 (6 bases). There are 15 residues in the CDR3. The V gene lost 0 bases and the J gene lost 2 bases, with 10 bases spanning the gap. CDR1 and CDR2 from the germline V gene are SGHRS and YFSETQ. CDR3 nucleotides: TGCGCCAGCAGCTTGGCTGGGGGCTCCACAGATACGCAGTATTTT. Protein sequence: CASSLAGGSTDTQYF. Looking up the rest from reference TRBV5-1 and TRBJ2-3 gives the full variable domain: KAGVTQTPRYLIKTRGQQVTLSCSPISGHRSVSWYQQTPGQGLQFLFEYFSETQRNKGNFPGRFSGRQFSNSRSEMNVSTLELGDSALYLCASSLAGGSTDTQYFGPGTRLTVL.

This clone was recorded a few times. The chain is built from TRBV28 and TRBJ2-6; D is possibly TRBD2 (6 bases). V shed 5 bases and J shed 3 bases, with 11 bases lying between them. This CDR3 contains 15 residues. The germline gives CDR1 MDHEN, CDR2 SYDVKM. The CDR3 sequence is CASSPTSFGANVLTF. The DNA for the CDR3 is TGTGCCAGCAGTCCGACTAGTTTTGGGGCCAACGTCCTGACTTTC.

This chain uses TRBV28 with TRBJ1-3; TRBD1 agrees at 8 bases. CDR1 MDHEN and CDR2 SYDVKM come from the germline V gene. The CDR3 is 14 residues long. Germline trimming cut 4 bases from V and 8 bases from J; bases unmatched to any gene: 7. In DNA, the CDR3 is TGTGCCAGCAGTTCGGGACAGGCCGAGGACACCATATATTTT. Protein product: CASSSGQAEDTIYF. The full variable domain, in which reference TRBV28 and TRBJ1-3 provide the parts outside the CDR3, is DVKVTQSSRYLVKRTGEKVFLECVQDMDHENMFWYRQDPGLGLRLIYFSYDVKMKEKGDIPEGYSVSREKKERFSLILESASTNQTSMYLCASSSGQAEDTIYFGEGSWLTVV.

The chain recombines TRBV5-5 with TRBJ2-1, with 9 positions matching TRBD1. This CDR3 has 15 residues. V shed 4 bases and J 6 bases; nucleotides not matched to a gene: 8. The germline V gene has CDR1 SGHKS and CDR2 YYEKEE (reference sequence). The CDR3 loop reads CASSPGTGSGNEQFF. Here the CDR3 DNA reads TGTGCCAGCAGCCCGGGGACAGGGTCGGGCAATGAGCAGTTCTTC.

V and J are TRBV11-3 and TRBJ2-5; 7 nucleotides agree with TRBD1. Germline V gives CDR1 SGHNT, CDR2 YENEEA. The CDR3 is 14 residues long. The trim removed 5 bases at V and 0 bases at J, leaving 3 bases unmatched. The CDR3 bases are TGTGCCAGCAGCCTGGGACAGTACCAAGAGACCCAGTACTTC. This codes for CASSLGQYQETQYF.

This clone was observed at least ten times. The J gene is TRBJ1-1, the V gene TRBV5-1; D not certain. The CDR3 has 15 amino acids. V was clipped by 4 bases and J by 1 base, with 14 bases between them. Germline V CDR1 and CDR2: SGHRS, YFSETQ. CDR3 DNA sequence: TGCGCCAGCAGCGGGTTGACATCAGGGAACACTGAAGCTTTCTTT. Amino acids: CASSGLTSGNTEAFF.

The V and J genes are TRBV18 and TRBJ2-3, with 8 bases matching TRBD2. V lost 2 bases and J lost 4; bases outside the gene matches: 14. Germline CDR1 KGHSH, CDR2 LQKENI. The CDR3 has 18 amino acids. In DNA form, the CDR3 reads TGTGCCAGCTCACCAATCCGGCTAGCGCGGGAGGAGGCAGATACGCAGTATTTT. It is translated as CASSPIRLAREEADTQYF. The entire variable domain, with the rest obtained from reference TRBV18 and TRBJ2-3, is as follows: NAGVMQNPRHLVRRRGQEARLRCSPMKGHSHVYWYRQLPEEGLKFMVYLQKENIIDESGMPKERFSAEFPKEGPSILRIQQVVRGDSAAYFCASSPIRLAREEADTQYFGPGTRLTVL.

The CDR3 protein is CASSFEILNTEAFF. The CDR3 DNA is TGTGCCAGCAGCTTTGAGATATTGAACACTGAAGCTTTCTTT. This sequence joins TRBV7-8 and TRBJ1-1; unclear D gene. Trimming shortened V by 3 bases and J by 0 bases, and 8 bases separated the two germline ends. CDR3 size: 14 residues. Germline CDR1 is SGHVS and CDR2 is FQNEAQ. The full variable domain, rest sourced from reference TRBV7-8 and TRBJ1-1, is GAGVSQSPRYKVAKRGQDVALRCDPISGHVSLFWYQQALGQGPEFLTYFQNEAQLDKSGLPSDRFFAERPEGSVSTLKIQRTQQEDSAVYLCASSFEILNTEAFFGQGTRLTVV.

This clone has a handful of counts. V is TRBV5-1 and J is TRBJ1-1; TRBD1 agrees at 8 bases. The V segment lost 5 bases and the J segment 4 bases; nucleotides outside the gene matches: 7. Germline V gene data show CDR1 as SGHRS and CDR2 as YFSETQ. The CDR3 is made up of 14 amino acids. The DNA of the CDR3 is TGCGCCAGCAGAAAACAGGGGGATAGCACTGAAGCTTTCTTT. Its protein is CASRKQGDSTEAFF. The full variable domain, rest sourced from reference TRBV5-1 and TRBJ1-1, is KAGVTQTPRYLIKTRGQQVTLSCSPISGHRSVSWYQQTPGQGLQFLFEYFSETQRNKGNFPGRFSGRQFSNSRSEMNVSTLELGDSALYLCASRKQGDSTEAFFGQGTRLTVV.

The V and J genes are TRBV30 and TRBJ2-2, with 10 bases identical to TRBD2. After removal of 5 bases from V and 5 bases from J, the junction contained 8 bases not matched to a gene. The germline CDR1 and CDR2 sequences are GTSNPN and SVGIG (reference sequence). This CDR3 contains 15 residues. The CDR3 coding sequence is TGTGCCTGGCTTGCAAGCGGGAGGGGTACCGGGGAGCTGTTTTTT. This codes for CAWLASGRGTGELFF.

The gene calls are TRBV5-4 and TRBJ1-1; 7 bases align to TRBD1. The junction had 11 bases not matched to a gene; V was cut back by 0 bases and J by 3 bases. Germline CDR1 and CDR2: SGHNT and YYREEE (reference sequence). CDR3 length: 17 residues. CDR3 in amino acids: CASSLEVGRGSDTEAFF. CDR3 nucleotides: TGTGCCAGCAGCTTGGAGGTTGGCAGGGGGTCGGACACTGAAGCTTTCTTT.